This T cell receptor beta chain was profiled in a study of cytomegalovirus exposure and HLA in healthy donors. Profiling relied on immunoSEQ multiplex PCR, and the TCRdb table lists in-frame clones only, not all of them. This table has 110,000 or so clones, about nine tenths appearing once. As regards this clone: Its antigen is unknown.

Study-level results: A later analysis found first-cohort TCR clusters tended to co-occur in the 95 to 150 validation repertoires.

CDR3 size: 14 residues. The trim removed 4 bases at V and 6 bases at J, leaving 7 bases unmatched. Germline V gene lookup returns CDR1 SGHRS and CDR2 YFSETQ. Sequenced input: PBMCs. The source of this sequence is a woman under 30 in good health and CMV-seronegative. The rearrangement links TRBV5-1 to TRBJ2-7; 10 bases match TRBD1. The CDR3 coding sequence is TGCGCCAGCAGCCCGATGGACAGGGGGGTCGAGCAGTACTTC. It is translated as CASSPMDRGVEQYF. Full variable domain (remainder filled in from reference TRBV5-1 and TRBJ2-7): KAGVTQTPRYLIKTRGQQVTLSCSPISGHRSVSWYQQTPGQGLQFLFEYFSETQRNKGNFPGRFSGRQFSNSRSEMNVSTLELGDSALYLCASSPMDRGVEQYFGPGTRLTVT.